This T cell receptor (beta chain) is drawn from a study of cytomegalovirus exposure and HLA in healthy donors. The V gene lost 2 bases and the J gene lost 5 bases, with 16 bases spanning the gap. The germline CDR1 and CDR2 sequences are SEHNR and FQNEAQ (reference sequence). This CDR3 region has 15 residues. Profiled with immunoSEQ multiplex PCR; TCRdb holds only in-frame clones, not every one. The table records 90,000 to 130,000 clones, approximately 85% of them present only once. The chain joins TRBV7-9 to TRBJ2-7; D perhaps matches TRBD1 (6 bases). The clonotype comes from a woman between 18 and 29 years old in good health and CMV-seronegative. Sequenced material: PBMCs. The CDR3 DNA follows: TGTGCCAGCAGCTTAACTCAGGGGTGGATGAACGAGCAGTACTTC. Translating gives CASSLTQGWMNEQYF. The full variable domain, in which reference TRBV7-9 and TRBJ2-7 provide the parts outside the CDR3, is DTGVSQNPRHKITKRGQNVTFRCDPISEHNRLYWYRQTLGQGPEFLTYFQNEAQLEKSRLLSDRFSAERPKGSFSTLEIQRTEQGDSAMYLCASSLTQGWMNEQYFGPGTRLTVT.